Sequencing of this T cell receptor (beta chain) was carried out in a study of metastatic and nonmetastatic thyroid tumors. Study overall: Malignant and benign thyroid patients had repertoires compared in peripheral blood and tumor or nodule tissue. Points from the study as a whole: Reported TCR beta diversity, measured in blood and tumor, was significantly higher for malignant thyroid tumors than for benign nodules.

Original analysis: Across clinicopathological groups, CDR3 differences served as the basis for building a distant-metastasis classifier for papillary thyroid cancer. TCRdb called clones again from the PCR reads with MiXCR. TCRdb's processing, not the study's, gives the V and J calls here. The profile shows 40,000 or so clones, around 47% of them singletons. V lost 3 bases, J lost 2 bases, and 19 bases lay in between. Germline V gene data show CDR1 as MRHNA and CDR2 as SNTAGT. There are 17 residues in the CDR3. Ahead of thyroid surgery, no patient had received treatment of any kind. Concerning this clone itself: Its specificity is not known.

V is TRBV6-4 and J is TRBJ1-2, with D uncertain. The source is a male donor with papillary thyroid cancer or a benign thyroid nodule (not recorded which). Some clones in this sample may be carry-over from other donors' samples. What was sequenced was tumor tissue. The CDR3 DNA reads as TGTGCCAGCAGTGATGGGTGGGGTTCAACTTCCAACTATGGCTACACCTTC. Amino acid sequence: CASSDGWGSTSNYGYTF.